The rows below give T cell receptor beta chains drawn from one sample of a study of blood T cell repertoires in COVID-19. TCRdb's copy holds only in-frame clones and misses some; the assay was immunoSEQ multiplex PCR. The table has over 75,000 clones, just over 85% seen once. Sequencing input: peripheral blood. These receptors came from a man aged 50 to 59 with COVID-19, enrolled during active disease. CDR3s include the opening cysteine and the closing phenylalanine or tryptophan. Fields, in order: D gene, J gene, clone size, V gene, CDR3 protein, CDR3 DNA. A D gene is named only where the DNA matches it firmly. Only part of the rows carry a size: once, few, many, or a class if the clone is expanded.

D: TRBD1
J: TRBJ1-3
size: NA
V: TRBV12-5
CDR3: CASGLQGPRNTIYF
DNA: TGTGCTAGTGGCCTACAGGGGCCTAGAAACACCATATATTTT

D: NA
J: TRBJ1-4
size: NA
V: TRBV30
CDR3: CAWREFQGNEKLFF
DNA: TGTGCCTGGAGGGAGTTTCAGGGAAATGAAAAACTGTTTTTT

D: NA
J: TRBJ2-7
size: NA
V: TRBV4-2
CDR3: CASSQWGGYEQYF
DNA: TGTGCCAGCAGCCAGTGGGGAGGATACGAGCAGTACTTC

D: TRBD1
J: TRBJ1-1
size: NA
V: TRBV10-3
CDR3: CAISYTGVKNTEAFF
DNA: TGTGCCATCAGCTATACAGGGGTTAAGAACACTGAAGCTTTCTTT

D: NA
J: TRBJ2-7
size: NA
V: TRBV7-9
CDR3: CASSKDSHATYEQYF
DNA: TGTGCCAGCAGCAAAGACAGCCATGCCACCTACGAGCAGTACTTC

D: NA
J: TRBJ2-7
size: NA
V: TRBV3-1/TRBV3-2
CDR3: CASSQRQGSYEQYF
DNA: TGTGCCAGCAGCCAAAGGCAGGGCTCCTACGAGCAGTACTTC

D: TRBD1
J: TRBJ1-1
size: NA
V: TRBV28
CDR3: CASTWASRGTEAFF
DNA: TGTGCCAGCACTTGGGCCTCCAGGGGGACTGAAGCTTTCTTT

D: NA
J: TRBJ2-1
size: NA
V: TRBV9
CDR3: CASSTSDWHNEQFF
DNA: TGTGCCAGCAGCACCTCGGACTGGCACAATGAGCAGTTCTTC

D: NA
J: TRBJ2-2
size: NA
V: TRBV5-6
CDR3: CASSPLRGGLRAGELFF
DNA: NA

D: NA
J: TRBJ1-3
size: NA
V: TRBV7-2
CDR3: CASSLRGGDAGNTIYF
DNA: TGTGCCAGCAGCTTAAGAGGGGGGGACGCAGGAAACACCATATATTTT

D: TRBD1
J: TRBJ1-2
size: NA
V: TRBV2
CDR3: CASTEGDRGNYGYTF
DNA: TGTGCCAGCACCGAGGGGGACAGGGGTAACTATGGCTACACCTTC

D: TRBD1
J: TRBJ1-2
size: NA
V: TRBV9
CDR3: CASSEGQGRNYGYTF
DNA: TGTGCCAGCAGCGAGGGACAGGGTAGGAACTATGGCTACACCTTC

D: TRBD1
J: TRBJ1-2
size: NA
V: TRBV19
CDR3: CATGTGGENGYTF
DNA: TGTGCCACCGGAACAGGGGGAGAGAATGGCTACACCTTC

D: NA
J: TRBJ1-5
size: once
V: TRBV4-1
CDR3: CASSQDLGGNQPQHF
DNA: TGCGCCAGCAGCCAAGATCTAGGGGGCAATCAGCCCCAGCATTTT

D: NA
J: TRBJ1-6
size: NA
V: TRBV5-6
CDR3: CASSLGPKTGTLHF
DNA: TGTGCCAGCAGCTTGGGACCGAAGACAGGCACCCTCCACTTT

D: NA
J: TRBJ1-1
size: NA
V: TRBV5-4
CDR3: CASSQTGLNTEAFF
DNA: TGTGCCAGCAGCCAAACAGGGTTGAACACTGAAGCTTTCTTT

D: TRBD2
J: TRBJ2-7
size: NA
V: TRBV3-1/TRBV3-2
CDR3: CASSPGLAGLEQYF
DNA: TGTGCCAGCAGCCCCGGACTAGCGGGTCTCGAGCAGTACTTC

D: TRBD1
J: TRBJ1-5
size: NA
V: TRBV9
CDR3: CASSATGGMEPQHF
DNA: TGTGCCAGCAGCGCTACAGGGGGGATGGAGCCCCAGCATTTT

D: TRBD2
J: TRBJ2-7
size: NA
V: TRBV5-4
CDR3: CATSRNGGAYEQYF
DNA: TGTGCAACCAGCAGGAACGGGGGGGCCTACGAGCAGTACTTC

D: NA
J: TRBJ1-1
size: NA
V: TRBV6-5
CDR3: CASRYPGQYTEAFF
DNA: TGTGCCAGCAGATACCCCGGACAGTACACTGAAGCTTTCTTT

D: TRBD1
J: TRBJ1-1
size: NA
V: TRBV30
CDR3: CAWSAGQGAGAFF
DNA: TGTGCCTGGAGTGCGGGACAGGGGGCCGGAGCTTTCTTT

D: NA
J: TRBJ1-2
size: NA
V: TRBV30
CDR3: CAWSVQVPNYGYTF
DNA: TGTGCCTGGAGTGTACAGGTACCCAACTATGGCTACACCTTC

D: TRBD2
J: TRBJ2-1
size: NA
V: TRBV10-3
CDR3: CAISEASGGYNEQFF
DNA: TGTGCCATCAGTGAAGCTAGCGGGGGATACAATGAGCAGTTCTTC

D: NA
J: TRBJ1-1
size: NA
V: TRBV29-1
CDR3: CSVYGGGAPFF
DNA: TGCAGCGTATACGGCGGTGGGGCCCCTTTCTTT

D: TRBD1
J: TRBJ2-5
size: NA
V: TRBV7-3
CDR3: CASSLGQGITKQETQYF
DNA: TGTGCCAGCAGCTTGGGACAGGGGATAACTAAGCAAGAGACCCAGTACTTC

D: NA
J: TRBJ2-1
size: once
V: TRBV24-1
CDR3: CATKDTNRDNEQFF
DNA: TGTGCCACCAAGGACACAAACCGCGACAATGAGCAGTTCTTC

D: TRBD1
J: TRBJ2-3
size: NA
V: TRBV5-5
CDR3: CASSLVWGTGNGDTQYF
DNA: TGTGCCAGCAGCTTGGTGTGGGGGACAGGGAATGGAGATACGCAGTATTTT

D: NA
J: TRBJ1-1
size: once
V: TRBV11-3
CDR3: CASSAGENTEAFF
DNA: TGTGCCAGCAGTGCGGGGGAGAACACTGAAGCTTTCTTT

D: NA
J: TRBJ1-2
size: NA
V: TRBV4-2
CDR3: CASSQDTGSPYGYTF
DNA: TGTGCCAGCAGCCAAGATACAGGCTCCCCCTATGGCTACACCTTC